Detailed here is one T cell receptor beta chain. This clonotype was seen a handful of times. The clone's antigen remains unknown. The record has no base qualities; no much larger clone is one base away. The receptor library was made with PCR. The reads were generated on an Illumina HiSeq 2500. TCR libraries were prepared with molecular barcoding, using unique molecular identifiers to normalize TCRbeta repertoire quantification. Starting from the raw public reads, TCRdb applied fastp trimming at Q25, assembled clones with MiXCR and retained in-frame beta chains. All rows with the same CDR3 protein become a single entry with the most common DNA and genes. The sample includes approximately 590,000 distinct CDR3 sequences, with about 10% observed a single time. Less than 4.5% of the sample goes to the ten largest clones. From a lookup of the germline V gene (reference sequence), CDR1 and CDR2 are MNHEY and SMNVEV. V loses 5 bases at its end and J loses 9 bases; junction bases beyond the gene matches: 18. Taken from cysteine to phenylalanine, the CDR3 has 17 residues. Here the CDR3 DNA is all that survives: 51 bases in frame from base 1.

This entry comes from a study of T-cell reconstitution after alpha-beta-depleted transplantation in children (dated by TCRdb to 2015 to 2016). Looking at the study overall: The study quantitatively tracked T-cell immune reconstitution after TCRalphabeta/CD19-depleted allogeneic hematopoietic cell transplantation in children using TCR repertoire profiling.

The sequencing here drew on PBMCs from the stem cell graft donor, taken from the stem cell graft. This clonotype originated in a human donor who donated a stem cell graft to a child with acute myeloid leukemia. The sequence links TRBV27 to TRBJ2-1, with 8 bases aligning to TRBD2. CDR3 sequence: CASSLRGGRAGASEQFF. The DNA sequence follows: TGTGCCAGCAGTCTCCGCGGGGGAAGAGCGGGAGCAAGTGAGCAGTTCTTC.